The next 8 T cell receptor beta chains were all read from a single sample in a study of graft-versus-host responses after intestinal transplantation. Their antigens remain unidentified. Assay used: immunoSEQ multiplex PCR; TCRdb lists only in-frame clones, some missing. The repertoire consists of 30,000 to 35,000 clones, with around 83% occurring once and the leading ten covering approximately 20%. The sample consisted of unstimulated CD8+ T cells sorted from spleen or lymph node cells, taken before intestinal transplant. These receptors were collected from a human donor who received an intestinal transplant.

The chain is built from TRBV11-3 and TRBJ2-1, with 10 bases identical to TRBD2. The CDR3 has 17 residues. The V and J ends lost 5 bases and 6 bases, in that order; junction bases with no gene match: 13. Per germline, CDR1 SGHNT and CDR2 YENEEA. The CDR3 coding sequence is TGTGCCAGCAGCCCCCTCCGGGGGGCTAGCGGGAGCAATGAGCAGTTCTTC. The encoded protein is CASSPLRGASGSNEQFF.

V gene TRBV10-3 combines with J gene TRBJ2-7, with 8 bases aligning to TRBD2. The V gene end was trimmed by 0 bases and the J gene end by 1 base; junction bases not matched to a gene: 2. Germline CDR1 and CDR2: ENHRY and SYGVKD. The CDR3 runs to 15 residues. The DNA of the CDR3 is TGTGCCATCAGTGAGTCACTAGCGGTGTCCTACGAGCAGTACTTC. Its protein is CAISESLAVSYEQYF.

The chain uses TRBV7-9 and TRBJ2-5; D may be TRBD1 (6 bases). The J call may be wrong; the DNA end is better matched by TRBJ2-7. CDR3 length equals 12 residues. Germline V gene lookup returns CDR1 SEHNR and CDR2 FQNEAQ (reference sequence). CDR3: CASSYTGSEQYF. CDR3 sequence (DNA): TGTGCCAGCAGCTATACAGGGAGCGAGCAGTACTTC.

The sample holds a few counts of this clone. The genes are TRBV28 and TRBJ1-1; tentatively, D is TRBD1 (6 bases). This CDR3 contains 14 residues. The ends were cut back, 8 bases at V and 1 base at J, with 14 bases in the middle. Per the germline V gene, CDR1 is MDHEN and CDR2 is SYDVKM. The CDR3 coding sequence is TGTGCCAGCCTAAGGACAGATTCGAACACTGAAGCTTTCTTT. Translating it yields CASLRTDSNTEAFF.

The gene calls are TRBV7-2 and TRBJ2-2; no clear D gene. The CDR3 length is 14 residues. Trimming removed 5 bases at V and 1 base at J, with 8 bases between. The germline gives CDR1 SGHTA, CDR2 FQGNSA. CDR3 nucleotides: TGTGCCAGCAGCCTTTACTTGAACACCGGGGAGCTGTTTTTT. Protein sequence: CASSLYLNTGELFF.

This chain links TRBV5-1 with TRBJ1-1; D possibly corresponds to TRBD1 (6 bases). Per germline, CDR1 SGHRS and CDR2 YFSETQ. The ends were cut back, 7 bases at V and 4 bases at J, with 17 bases in the middle. This CDR3 is built from 14 residues. The CDR3 region is CASGPQGRGTEAFF. For the CDR3, the DNA is TGCGCCAGCGGCCCACAGGGTAGGGGCACTGAAGCTTTCTTT.

The V and J genes are TRBV5-1 and TRBJ2-3, with 12 nucleotides matching TRBD1. The CDR3 extends over 17 amino acids. Losses at the gene ends were 4 bases for V and 4 bases for J; bases not matched to a gene: 10. Germline CDR1 SGHRS, CDR2 YFSETQ. The CDR3 nucleotides read TGCGCCAGCAGCGTCCTACTCGGGACAGGGGGCCCAGATACGCAGTATTTT. This translates into CASSVLLGTGGPDTQYF. The full variable domain, its missing parts supplied by reference TRBV5-1 and TRBJ2-3, is KAGVTQTPRYLIKTRGQQVTLSCSPISGHRSVSWYQQTPGQGLQFLFEYFSETQRNKGNFPGRFSGRQFSNSRSEMNVSTLELGDSALYLCASSVLLGTGGPDTQYFGPGTRLTVL.

J is TRBJ2-7 and V is TRBV28; D might be TRBD1 (6 bases). Trimming took 2 bases from V and 2 from J, leaving 22 bases between them. CDR1 and CDR2 from the germline V gene are MDHEN and SYDVKM. CDR3 length: 18 residues. For the CDR3, the DNA is TGTGCCAGCAGTTTACCCACTCGCAGGGGCTACGAACCCTACGAGCAGTACTTC. Translation gives CASSLPTRRGYEPYEQYF.